The sequence of this T cell receptor beta chain was determined in a study of untreated major depressive disorder. Sequencing was performed with immunoSEQ multiplex PCR; in TCRdb, only in-frame clones are kept and a portion is missing. This sample has 20,000 or so clones, with about 90% found just once. With respect to this clone: The antigen remains unidentified.

The CDR3 spans 16 residues. Germline CDR1 MDHEN, CDR2 SYDVKM. The V segment lost 2 bases and the J segment 2 bases; nucleotides outside the gene matches: 5. The study's findings and limits: All top five TRBV05-01 clones per subject were private clones.

The V call is TRBV28, the J call TRBJ2-1; 8 nucleotides agree with TRBD1. Sequenced material: CD4+ T cells from PBMCs. The TCR originated in a woman in her thirties in good health. CDR3 nucleotides: TGTGCCAGCAGTTTACCCCGGGACAGGCCCTACAATGAGCAGTTCTTC. Translation: CASSLPRDRPYNEQFF.